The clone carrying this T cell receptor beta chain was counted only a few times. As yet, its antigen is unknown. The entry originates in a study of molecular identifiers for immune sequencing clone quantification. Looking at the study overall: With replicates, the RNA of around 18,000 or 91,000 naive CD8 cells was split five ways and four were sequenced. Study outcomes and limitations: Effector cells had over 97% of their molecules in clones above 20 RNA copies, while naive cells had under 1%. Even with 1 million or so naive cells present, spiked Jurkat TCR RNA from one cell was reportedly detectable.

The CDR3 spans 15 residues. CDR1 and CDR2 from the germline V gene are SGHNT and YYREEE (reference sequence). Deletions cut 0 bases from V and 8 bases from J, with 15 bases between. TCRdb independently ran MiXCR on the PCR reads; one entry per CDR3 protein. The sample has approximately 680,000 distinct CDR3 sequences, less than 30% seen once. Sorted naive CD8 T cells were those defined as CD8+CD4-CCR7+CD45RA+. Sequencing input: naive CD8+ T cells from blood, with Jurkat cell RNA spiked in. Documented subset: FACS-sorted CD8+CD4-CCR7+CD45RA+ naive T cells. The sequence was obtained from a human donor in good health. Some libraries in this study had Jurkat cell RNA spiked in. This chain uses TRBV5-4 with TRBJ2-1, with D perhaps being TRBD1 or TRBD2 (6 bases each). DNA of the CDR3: TGTGCCAGCAGCTTGGGGCGGAGGGGGGCGGATGAGCAGTTCTTC. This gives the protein CASSLGRRGADEQFF.